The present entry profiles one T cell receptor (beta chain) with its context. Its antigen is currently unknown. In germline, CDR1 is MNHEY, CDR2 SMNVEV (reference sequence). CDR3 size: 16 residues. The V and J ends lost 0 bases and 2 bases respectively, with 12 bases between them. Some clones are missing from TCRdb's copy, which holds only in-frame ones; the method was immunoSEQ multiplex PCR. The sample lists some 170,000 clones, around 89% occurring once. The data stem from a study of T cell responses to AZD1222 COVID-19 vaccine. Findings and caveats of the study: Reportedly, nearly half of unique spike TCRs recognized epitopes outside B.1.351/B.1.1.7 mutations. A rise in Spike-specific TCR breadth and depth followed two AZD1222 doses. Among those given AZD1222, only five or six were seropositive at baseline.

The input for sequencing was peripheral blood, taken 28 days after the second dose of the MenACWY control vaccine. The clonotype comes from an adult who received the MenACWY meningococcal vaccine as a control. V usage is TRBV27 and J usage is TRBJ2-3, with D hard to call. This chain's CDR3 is CASSLSNTWSTDTQYF. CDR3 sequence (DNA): TGTGCCAGCAGTTTATCGAACACGTGGTCCACAGATACGCAGTATTTT.